This entry is about one TCR beta chain. This sample was included in a study of T cells in localized non-small cell lung cancer. Repertoires were generated with immunoSEQ multiplex PCR, while TCRdb's copy carries only in-frame clones and drops some. The sample shows about 8,100 clones, roughly 92% of them seen only once. The length of the CDR3 is 15 residues. The chain uses TRBV12-1 and TRBJ2-3; the table's TRBD2 call for D was not verified on the DNA. TRBV12-1 is annotated as a pseudogene. The sequence was collected from a woman aged 35-75 years with stage I lung adenocarcinoma. Sequenced here: peripheral blood, sampled before any cancer treatment. This chain's CDR3 is CASSFGGGESDTQYF. CDR3 DNA: TGTGCCAGCAGCTTTGGGGGGGGAGAATCGGATACGCAGTATTTT.